The clone carrying this TCR beta chain was observed a handful of times. Its antigen remains unidentified. Unique molecular identifiers featured in how the TCRbeta library was prepared. TCRdb called the PCR reads again in MiXCR, with one record for every CDR3 protein. The sample shows just under 350,000 distinct CDR3 sequences, around 15% of them seen only once. This sample was included in a study of T-cell reconstitution after alpha-beta-depleted transplantation in children. General study findings and limits: TCRbeta diversity was high at day 60 in some patients (a result of surviving recipient T cells and thymic progenitors). At around two months after transplant, the alpha-beta T cells were reportedly derived from several hundred expanded clones that came from non-depleted graft cells.

With 2 bases clipped from V and 6 bases from J, the junction kept 4 bases outside the gene matches. The germline V gene has CDR1 LGHNA and CDR2 YNFKEQ. The CDR3 is made up of 15 amino acids. Here the sequenced sample was PBMCs, mostly from graft donor cells, taken 360 days after TCRalphabeta/CD19-depleted stem cell transplant. J is TRBJ2-3 and V is TRBV4-2, with 11 positions matching TRBD2. The TCR sequence derives from a male patient aged 2-15 years who had a stem cell transplant for acute lymphoblastic leukemia, so the T cells may come from the graft donor. The CDR3 here is CASSQLAGGEDTQYF. CDR3 coding DNA: TGTGCCAGCAGCCAATTAGCGGGGGGGGAGGATACGCAGTATTTT.